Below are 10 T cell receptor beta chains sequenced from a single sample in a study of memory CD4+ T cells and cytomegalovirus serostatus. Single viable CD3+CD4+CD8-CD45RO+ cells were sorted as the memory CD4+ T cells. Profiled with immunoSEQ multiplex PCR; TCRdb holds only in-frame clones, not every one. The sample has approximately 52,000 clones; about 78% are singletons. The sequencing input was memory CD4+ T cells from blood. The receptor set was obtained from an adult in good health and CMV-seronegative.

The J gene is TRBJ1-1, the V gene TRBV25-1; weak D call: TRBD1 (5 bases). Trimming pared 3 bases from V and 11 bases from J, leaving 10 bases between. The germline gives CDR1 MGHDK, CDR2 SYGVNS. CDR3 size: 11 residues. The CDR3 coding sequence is TGTGCCAGCAGTGAGAGGGGTGAGGCTTTCTTT. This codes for CASSERGEAFF.

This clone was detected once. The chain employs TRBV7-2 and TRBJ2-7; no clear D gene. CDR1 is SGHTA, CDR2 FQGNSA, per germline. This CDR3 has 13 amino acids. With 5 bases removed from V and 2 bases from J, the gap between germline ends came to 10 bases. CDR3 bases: TGTGCCAGCAGCATTGGACCGGCCTACGAGCAGTACTTC. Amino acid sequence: CASSIGPAYEQYF.

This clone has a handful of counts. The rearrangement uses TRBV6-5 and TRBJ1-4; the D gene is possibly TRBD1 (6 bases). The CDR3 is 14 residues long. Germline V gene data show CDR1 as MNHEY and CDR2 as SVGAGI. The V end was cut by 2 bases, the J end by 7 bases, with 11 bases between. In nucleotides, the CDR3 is TGTGCCAGCAGTTACAGTAAAGGGGGTGAAAAACTGTTTTTT. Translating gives CASSYSKGGEKLFF.

The CDR3 reads CASRLGTSGGIKTQYF. In DNA form, the CDR3 reads TGTGCCAGCAGACTCGGGACTAGCGGGGGGATAAAGACCCAGTACTTC. This chain connects TRBV2 to TRBJ2-5; 15 bases map to TRBD2. The junction had 8 bases not matched to a gene; V was cut back by 6 bases and J by 6 bases. The germline V gene encodes CDR1 SNHLY and CDR2 FYNNEI. The CDR3 has 16 amino acids.

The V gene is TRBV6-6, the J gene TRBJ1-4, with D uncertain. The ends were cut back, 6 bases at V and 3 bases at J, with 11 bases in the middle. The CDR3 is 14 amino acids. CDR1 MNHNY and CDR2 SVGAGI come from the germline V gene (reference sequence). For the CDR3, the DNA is TGTGCCAGCAGCCTCTCCTTCGCTAATGAAAAACTGTTTTTT. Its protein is CASSLSFANEKLFF.

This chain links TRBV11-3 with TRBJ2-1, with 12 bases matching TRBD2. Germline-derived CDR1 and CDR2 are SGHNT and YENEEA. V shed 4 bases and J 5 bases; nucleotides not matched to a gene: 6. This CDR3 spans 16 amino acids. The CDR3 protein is CASSSRLAGDHNEQFF. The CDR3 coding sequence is TGTGCCAGCAGCTCCCGACTAGCGGGGGACCACAATGAGCAGTTCTTC. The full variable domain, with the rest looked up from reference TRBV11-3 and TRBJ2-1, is EAGVVQSPRYKIIEKKQPVAFWCNPISGHNTLYWYLQNLGQGPELLIRYENEEAVDDSQLPKDRFSAERLKGVDSTLKIQPAELGDSAVYLCASSSRLAGDHNEQFFGPGTRLTVL.

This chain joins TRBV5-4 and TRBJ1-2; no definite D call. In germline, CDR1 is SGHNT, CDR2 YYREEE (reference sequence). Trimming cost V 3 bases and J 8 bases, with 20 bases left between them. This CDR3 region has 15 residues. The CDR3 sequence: CASSSPTTRTVGYTF. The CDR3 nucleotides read TGTGCCAGCAGCTCCCCAACAACTAGGACGGTCGGCTACACCTTC.

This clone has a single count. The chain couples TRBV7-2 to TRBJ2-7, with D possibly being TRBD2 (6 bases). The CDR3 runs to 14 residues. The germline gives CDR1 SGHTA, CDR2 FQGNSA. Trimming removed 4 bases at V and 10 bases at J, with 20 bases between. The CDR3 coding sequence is TGTGCCAGCAGCTCCCGGGACTCCTCCCCCGGCCAGTACTTC. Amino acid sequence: CASSSRDSSPGQYF.

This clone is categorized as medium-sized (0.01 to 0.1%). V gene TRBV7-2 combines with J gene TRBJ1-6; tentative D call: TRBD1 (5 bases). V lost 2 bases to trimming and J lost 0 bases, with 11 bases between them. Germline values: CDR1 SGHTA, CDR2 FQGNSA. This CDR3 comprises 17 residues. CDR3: CASSLRGVSSYNSPLHF. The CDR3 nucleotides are TGTGCCAGCAGCTTACGAGGGGTGAGCTCCTATAATTCACCCCTCCACTTT.

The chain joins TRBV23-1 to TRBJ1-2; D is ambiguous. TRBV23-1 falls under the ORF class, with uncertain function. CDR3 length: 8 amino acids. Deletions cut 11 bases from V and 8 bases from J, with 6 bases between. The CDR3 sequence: CAQTGYTF. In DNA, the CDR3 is TGCGCCCAAACCGGCTACACCTTC.